These 2 T cell receptor beta chains were all obtained from the same sample, sequenced in a study of blood T cell repertoires in COVID-19. This table comes from immunoSEQ multiplex PCR, and its TCRdb copy is limited to in-frame clones, with some not included. The table includes 250,000 to 350,000 clones, more than 80% detected once. Material: peripheral blood. These receptors were obtained from a woman between 45 and 65 years old with COVID-19, enrolled during active disease.

V and J are TRBV24-1 and TRBJ1-2, with D tentatively TRBD1 (6 bases). Germline loops: CDR1 KGHDR, CDR2 SFDVKD. Trimming removed 4 bases at V and 7 bases at J, with 27 bases between. CDR3 size: 18 residues. The CDR3 sequence: CATSDPSAPVGATSGYTF. The DNA of the CDR3 is TGTGCCACCAGTGACCCTTCCGCACCCGTGGGGGCCACGAGTGGCTACACCTTC.

The V and J genes are TRBV2 and TRBJ2-7; TRBD1 aligns across 8 bases. This CDR3 contains 14 residues. V lost 2 bases to trimming and J lost 3 bases; unmatched junction nucleotides: 3. Germline CDR1 and CDR2: SNHLY and FYNNEI. The CDR3 DNA sequence: TGTGCCAGCAGTGAAAGGACAGGGATCTACGAGCAGTACTTC. It encodes CASSERTGIYEQYF.